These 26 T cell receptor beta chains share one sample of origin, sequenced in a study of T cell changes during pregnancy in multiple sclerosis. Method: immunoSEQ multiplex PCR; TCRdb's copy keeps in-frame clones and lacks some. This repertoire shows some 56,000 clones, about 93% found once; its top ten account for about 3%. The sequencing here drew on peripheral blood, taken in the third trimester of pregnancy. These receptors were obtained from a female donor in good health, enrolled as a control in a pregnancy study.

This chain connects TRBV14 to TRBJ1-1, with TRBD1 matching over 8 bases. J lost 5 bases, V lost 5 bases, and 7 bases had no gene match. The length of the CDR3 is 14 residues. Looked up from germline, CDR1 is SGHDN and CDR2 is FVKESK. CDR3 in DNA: TGTGCCAGCAGCTTTCAGGGGGCGCGAACTGAAGCTTTCTTT. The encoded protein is CASSFQGARTEAFF.

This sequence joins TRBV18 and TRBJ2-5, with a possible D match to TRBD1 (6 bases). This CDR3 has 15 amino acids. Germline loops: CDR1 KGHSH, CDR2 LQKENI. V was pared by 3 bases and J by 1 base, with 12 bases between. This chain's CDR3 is CASSPIGTSQETQYF. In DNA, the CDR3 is TGTGCCAGCTCACCGATCGGGACAAGCCAAGAGACCCAGTACTTC.

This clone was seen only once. The CDR3 DNA reads TGTGCCAGTGGCTCCGGACAGGGGCTATTGAACACTGAAGCTTTCTTT. It yields the protein CASGSGQGLLNTEAFF. The chain uses TRBV18 and TRBJ1-1, with 9 bases lining up with TRBD1. Germline V gives CDR1 KGHSH, CDR2 LQKENI. The CDR3 consists of 16 residues. Trimming at V came to 9 bases and at J to 0 bases, leaving 11 bases not matched to a gene.

The CDR3 here is CASSEAGSPTYGYTF. CDR3 bases: TGTGCCAGCAGTGAAGCGGGATCCCCTACCTATGGCTACACCTTC. This chain links TRBV6-4 with TRBJ1-2; no firm D call. The germline gives CDR1 MRHNA, CDR2 SNTAGT. CDR3 length: 15 amino acids. Between the trimmed V and J ends, which lost 3 bases and 4 bases, there was a span of 15 bases.

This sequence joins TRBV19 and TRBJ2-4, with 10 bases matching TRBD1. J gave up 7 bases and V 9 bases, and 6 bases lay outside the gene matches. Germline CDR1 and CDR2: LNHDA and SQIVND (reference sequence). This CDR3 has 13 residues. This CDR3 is CASSRGQGNIQYF. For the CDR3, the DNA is TGTGCCAGCAGTCGGGGACAGGGGAACATTCAGTACTTC.

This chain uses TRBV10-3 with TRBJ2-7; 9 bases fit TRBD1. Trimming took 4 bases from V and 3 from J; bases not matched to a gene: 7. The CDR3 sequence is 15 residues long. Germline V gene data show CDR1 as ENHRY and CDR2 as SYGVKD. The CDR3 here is CAISAGTGSIYEQYF. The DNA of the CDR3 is TGTGCCATCAGTGCGGGGACAGGGTCCATCTACGAGCAGTACTTC.

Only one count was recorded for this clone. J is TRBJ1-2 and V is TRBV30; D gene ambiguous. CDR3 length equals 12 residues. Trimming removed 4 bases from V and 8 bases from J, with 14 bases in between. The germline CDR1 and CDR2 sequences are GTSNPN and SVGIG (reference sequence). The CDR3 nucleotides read TGTGCCTGGATGTCGGTAAAAGCCGGCTACACCTTC. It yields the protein CAWMSVKAGYTF.

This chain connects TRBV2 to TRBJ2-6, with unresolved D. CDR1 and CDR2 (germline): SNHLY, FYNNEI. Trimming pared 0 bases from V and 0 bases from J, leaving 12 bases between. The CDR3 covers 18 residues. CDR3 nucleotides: TGTGCCAGCAGTGAAGCGTGGCAAACGGGCTCTGGGGCCAACGTCCTGACTTTC. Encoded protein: CASSEAWQTGSGANVLTF.

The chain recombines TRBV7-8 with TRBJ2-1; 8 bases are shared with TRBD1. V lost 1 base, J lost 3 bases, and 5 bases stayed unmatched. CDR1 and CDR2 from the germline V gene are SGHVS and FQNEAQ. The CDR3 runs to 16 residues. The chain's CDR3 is CASSLGRGQGYNEQFF. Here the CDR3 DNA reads TGTGCCAGCAGCTTAGGTCGAGGACAGGGCTACAATGAGCAGTTCTTC.

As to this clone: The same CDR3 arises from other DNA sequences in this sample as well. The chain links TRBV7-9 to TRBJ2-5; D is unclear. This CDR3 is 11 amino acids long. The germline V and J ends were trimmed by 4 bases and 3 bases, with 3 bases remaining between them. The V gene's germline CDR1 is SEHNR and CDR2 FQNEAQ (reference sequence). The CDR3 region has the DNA TGTGCCAGCAGCTCCGAAGAGACCCAGTACTTC. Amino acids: CASSSEETQYF.

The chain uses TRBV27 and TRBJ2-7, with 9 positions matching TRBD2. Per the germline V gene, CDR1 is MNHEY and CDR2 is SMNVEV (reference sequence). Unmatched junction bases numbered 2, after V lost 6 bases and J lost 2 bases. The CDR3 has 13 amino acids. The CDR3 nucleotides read TGTGCCAGCAGAGGGACTAGCACCTACGAGCAGTACTTC. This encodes CASRGTSTYEQYF.

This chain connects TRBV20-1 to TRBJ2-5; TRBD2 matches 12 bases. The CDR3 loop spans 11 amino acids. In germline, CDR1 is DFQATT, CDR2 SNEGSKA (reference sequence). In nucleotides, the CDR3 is TGCAGCGGGACTAGCGGGGAGACCCAGTACTTC. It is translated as CSGTSGETQYF.

The CDR3 loop reads CAWSLTGGKQPQHF. The CDR3 DNA is TGTGCCTGGAGCCTGACAGGGGGGAAACAGCCCCAGCATTTT. The chain couples TRBV30 to TRBJ1-5; 9 positions match TRBD1. The CDR3 is 14 residues long. Germline CDR1 GTSNPN, CDR2 SVGIG (reference sequence). J was trimmed by 7 bases and V by 3 bases; bases with no gene match: 7.

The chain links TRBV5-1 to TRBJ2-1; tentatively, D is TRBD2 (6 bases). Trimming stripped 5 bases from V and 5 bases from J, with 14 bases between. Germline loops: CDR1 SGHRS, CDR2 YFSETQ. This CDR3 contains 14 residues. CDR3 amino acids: CASRGRGGDNEQFF. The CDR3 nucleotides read TGCGCCAGCAGGGGGAGAGGAGGGGACAATGAGCAGTTCTTC.

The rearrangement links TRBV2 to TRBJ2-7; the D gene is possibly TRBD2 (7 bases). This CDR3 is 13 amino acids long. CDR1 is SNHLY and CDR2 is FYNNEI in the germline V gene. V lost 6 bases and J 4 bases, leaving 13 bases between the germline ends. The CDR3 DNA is TGTGCCAGCAGGGGGGGGGCGAGGTACGAGCAGTACTTC. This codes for CASRGGARYEQYF.

The CDR3 protein is CASSRRPQGAIYEQYF. Written as DNA, the CDR3 is TGTGCCAGCAGCCGACGCCCGCAGGGGGCCATCTACGAGCAGTACTTC. V usage is TRBV7-8 and J usage is TRBJ2-7, with 8 positions matching TRBD1. Germline lookup yields CDR1 SGHVS and CDR2 FQNEAQ. This CDR3 contains 16 residues. Trimming at V came to 5 bases and at J to 3 bases, leaving 12 bases not matched to a gene.

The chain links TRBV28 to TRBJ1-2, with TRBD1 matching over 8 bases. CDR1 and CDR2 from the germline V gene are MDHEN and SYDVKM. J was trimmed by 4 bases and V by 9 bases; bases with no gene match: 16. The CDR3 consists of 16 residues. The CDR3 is CASATDRVVRGYGYTF. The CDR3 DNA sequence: TGTGCCAGTGCGACGGACAGGGTCGTCCGTGGCTATGGCTACACCTTC.

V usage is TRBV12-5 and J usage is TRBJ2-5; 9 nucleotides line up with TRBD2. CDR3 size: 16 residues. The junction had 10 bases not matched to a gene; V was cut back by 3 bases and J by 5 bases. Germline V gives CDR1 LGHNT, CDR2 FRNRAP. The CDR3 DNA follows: TGTGCTAGTGGTTTAGGCCCAACTAGCGGGTGGGAGACCCAGTACTTC. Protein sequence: CASGLGPTSGWETQYF.

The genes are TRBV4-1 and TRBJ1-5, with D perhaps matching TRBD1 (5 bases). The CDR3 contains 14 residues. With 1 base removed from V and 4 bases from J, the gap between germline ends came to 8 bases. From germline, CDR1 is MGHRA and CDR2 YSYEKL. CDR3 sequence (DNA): TGCGCCAGCAGCCAAGTCCCAGGGAATCAGCCCCAGCATTTT. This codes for CASSQVPGNQPQHF.

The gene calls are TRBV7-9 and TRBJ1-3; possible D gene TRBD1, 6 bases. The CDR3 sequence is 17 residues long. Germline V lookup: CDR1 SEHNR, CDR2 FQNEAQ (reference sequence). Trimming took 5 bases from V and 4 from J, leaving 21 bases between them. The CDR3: CASSPSLPWGRGNTIYF. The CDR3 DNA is TGTGCCAGCAGCCCATCCCTCCCGTGGGGGCGGGGAAACACCATATATTTT.

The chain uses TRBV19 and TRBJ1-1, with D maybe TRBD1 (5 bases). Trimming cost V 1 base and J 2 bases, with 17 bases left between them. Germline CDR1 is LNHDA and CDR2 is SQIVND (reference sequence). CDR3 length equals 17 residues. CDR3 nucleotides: TGTGCCAGTAGTATAGTCCCCATGACAGAACTCAACACTGAAGCTTTCTTT. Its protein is CASSIVPMTELNTEAFF.

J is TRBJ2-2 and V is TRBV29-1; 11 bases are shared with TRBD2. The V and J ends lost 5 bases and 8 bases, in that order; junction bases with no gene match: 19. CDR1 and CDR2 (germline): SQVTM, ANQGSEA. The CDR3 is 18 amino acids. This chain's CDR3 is CSVPLTSGSDLARGELFF. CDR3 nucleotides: TGCAGCGTTCCCTTAACTAGCGGGAGTGACCTCGCCCGGGGGGAGCTGTTTTTT.

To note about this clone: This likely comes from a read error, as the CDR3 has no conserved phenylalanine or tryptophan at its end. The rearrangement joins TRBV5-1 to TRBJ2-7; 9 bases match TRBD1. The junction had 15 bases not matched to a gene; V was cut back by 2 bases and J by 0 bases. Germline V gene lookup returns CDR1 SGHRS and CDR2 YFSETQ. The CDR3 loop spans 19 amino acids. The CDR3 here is CASSFRDRDPSRSSYEQYL. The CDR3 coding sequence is TGCGCCAGCAGCTTCCGGGACAGGGACCCAAGTCGGAGCTCCTACGAGCAGTACCTC.

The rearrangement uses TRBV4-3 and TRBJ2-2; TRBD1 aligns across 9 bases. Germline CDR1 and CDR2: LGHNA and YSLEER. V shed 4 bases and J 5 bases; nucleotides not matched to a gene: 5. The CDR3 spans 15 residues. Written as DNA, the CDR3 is TGCGCCAGCAGCCCCGGGACAGGGAGAACCGGGGAGCTGTTTTTT. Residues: CASSPGTGRTGELFF.

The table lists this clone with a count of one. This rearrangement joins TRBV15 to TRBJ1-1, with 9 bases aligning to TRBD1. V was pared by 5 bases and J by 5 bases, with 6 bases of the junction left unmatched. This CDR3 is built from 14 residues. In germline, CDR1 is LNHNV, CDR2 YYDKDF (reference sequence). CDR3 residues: CATSGTGWRTEAFF. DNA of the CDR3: TGTGCCACCAGCGGGACAGGGTGGAGGACTGAAGCTTTCTTT.

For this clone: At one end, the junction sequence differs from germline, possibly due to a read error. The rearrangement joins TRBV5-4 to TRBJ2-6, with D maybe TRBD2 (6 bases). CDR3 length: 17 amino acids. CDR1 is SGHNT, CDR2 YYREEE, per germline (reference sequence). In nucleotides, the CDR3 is TGCGCCAGCAGTGTCGGGACTTCAAGCTCTGGGGCCAACGTCCTGACTTTC. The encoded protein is CASSVGTSSSGANVLTF.